A single T cell receptor (beta chain) is shown here with its context. The target antigen is unknown. This specimen comes from a study of human thymus T cells. Findings of the study overall: Gene usage (both V and J) appeared biased in thymic and blood repertoires. As related research reported, thymic repertoires overlapped highly among unrelated individuals.

Generated by immunoSEQ multiplex PCR, the TCRdb table keeps only in-frame clones and is missing some. This sample carries some 130,000 clones, around 96% of them seen once, and the ten largest clones take less than 0.03%. Thymus tissue was removed during corrective cardiac surgery. Those donating were healthy Finnish infants in corrective surgery for congenital heart defects. Sequenced input: thymus tissue. This sequence originates from a boy under two years old with a congenital heart defect but otherwise immunologically healthy.

The CDR3 is CASSLRRGDNEQFF. CDR3 DNA: TGTGCCAGCAGTTTACGCAGGGGTGACAATGAGCAGTTCTTC. The chain carries TRBV27 and TRBJ2-1; a weak D match, TRBD1 (6 bases). This CDR3 region has 14 residues. The germline CDR1 and CDR2 sequences are MNHEY and SMNVEV (reference sequence). V was shortened by 2 bases and J by 5 bases, with 10 bases between the two germline ends.